This record looks at one T cell receptor (beta chain) sequence and its context. Which antigen it targets is not known. The record has no base qualities; no much larger clone is one base away. Untouched CD4+ T cells were isolated from Ficoll-separated PBMC by magnetic bead negative selection, reaching an average purity of about 98%. Untouched CD4+ T cells were isolated from Ficoll-separated PBMC with magnetic beads, reaching about 97.7% purity with negligible CD8+ contamination. Donors were three healthy blood donors whose buffy coats supplied peripheral blood mononuclear cells. All three donors were CMV seronegative. The DNeasy Blood & Tissue Kit was used to extract genomic DNA. For each subject, genomic DNA from sorted CD137+CD4+ cells and from pre-culture CD4+ baseline samples underwent TCRB sequencing. This record belongs to a study of T cell repertoires and HLA-DP antigens (dated by TCRdb to 2017 to 2018). About the study as a whole: The study used an in vitro model of CD4+ T cell alloreactivity against allogeneic HLA-DP presented by transduced HeLa cells. One alloantigen differed from self by one peptide-binding groove amino acid, whereas the other differed by ten, modelling structurally similar versus dissimilar alloantigens. The three donors were two male and one female, with ages ranging from the 18-to-29 to the 60-to-69 age band. The average DNA input was roughly 210 ng for sorted CD137+CD4+ samples versus 900 to 1,500 ng for pre-culture CD4+ samples.

CDR1 and CDR2, looked up from the germline V gene, are SGHRS and YFSETQ. A distance of 6 bases separates the germline ends of V and J, which lose 0 bases and 1 base respectively. Its CDR3 holds 14 amino acids, cysteine through phenylalanine. Just the 42-base CDR3 DNA is kept, in frame starting at base 1. Study-level results and caveats: Similar clonality (around 0.4) was observed for sorted CD137+ cells against both alloantigens, and this clonality was much higher than that observed in pre-culture samples (around 0.042). The study was limited by having only three donors, by relying on a non-physiological HeLa antigen-presenting system, and by using total CD4+ responder cells. An average cumulative frequency of roughly 33% against one allele and roughly 50% against the other was found for clones undetected before culture. Naive and memory CD4+ repertoires were not analysed separately.

The immunoSEQ multiplex PCR, with forward primers for 54 TRBV segments and reverse primers for 13 TRBJ segments, was used to amplify TCRB CDR3 regions. Pre-culture CD4+ samples were sequenced at deep resolution, targeting hundreds of thousands of T cell genomes. Sequencing of the amplicons was done on an Illumina HiSeq System, giving 87 bp reads that spanned the CDR3. In the original analysis: PCR and sequencing errors in the reads were corrected, and CDR3 regions were defined by aligning to IMGT reference sequences. Synthetic template pools were used to estimate the numbers of templates and unique rearrangements. Clonality was calculated as 1 minus Pielou's evenness. The Daley-Smith estimator was used to estimate richness. Repertoire overlap was measured with Morisita's index. A clone counted as low-abundance if it appeared in cultured samples but went undetected in the pre-culture repertoire of the same donor. The source is immuneACCESS, and TCRdb retained only in-frame sequences with V and J called. Part of the clones is not carried over; for the studies checked, unresolved V genes explain less than half of this, and the remainder is unexplained. V, J and clone size were drawn from that table, and D and trimming were deduced from the DNA. The sample table shows about 110,000 clones, and about 92% are seen once. The leading ten clones occupy 0.27% of the sample.

In this chain, TRBV5-1 is recombined with TRBJ2-3; a confident D gene designation cannot be given. The TCR sequence derives from a woman aged 18-29 years in good health and CMV-seronegative. What was sequenced was CD4+ T cells from PBMCs. The DNA sequence follows: TGCGCCAGCAGCTTGGTCCCGGGCACAGATACGCAGTATTTT. Protein translation: CASSLVPGTDTQYF.